Below, 3 T cell receptor beta chains from the same sample are listed, as sequenced in a study of T cell responses to AZD1222 COVID-19 vaccine. The protocol was immunoSEQ multiplex PCR, while the TCRdb copy is restricted to in-frame clones and leaves out a portion. The sample lists more than 85,000 clones; around 85% were seen once. Sequencing used peripheral blood, obtained on day 0 of AZD1222 vaccination. These receptor sequences come from an adult in good health.

The J gene is TRBJ2-5, the V gene TRBV5-8; 8 bases line up with TRBD2. This CDR3 is built from 18 residues. V trimming: 4 bases; J trimming: 5 bases; junction bases outside the gene matches: 19. Germline CDR1 and CDR2: SGHTS and YDEGEE. The CDR3 coding sequence is TGTGCCAGCAGCCCTTGGTGGTCCGGGACTAGTAATTGGGAGACCCAGTACTTC. This gives the protein CASSPWWSGTSNWETQYF. Full variable domain (remainder filled in from reference TRBV5-8 and TRBJ2-5): EAGVTQSPTHLIKTRGQQATLRCSPISGHTSVYWYQQALGLGLQFLLWYDEGEERNRGNFPPRFSGRQFPNYSSELNVNALELEDSALYLCASSPWWSGTSNWETQYFGPGTRLLVL.

The rearrangement links TRBV4-2 to TRBJ2-7; 11 bases are a match to TRBD2. Trimming took 0 bases from V and 2 from J; bases not matched to a gene: 3. Germline V gene lookup returns CDR1 LGHNA and CDR2 YNFKEQ. The CDR3 has 16 residues. Written as DNA, the CDR3 is TGTGCCAGCAGCCAAGAAGGGACTAGCGGAGCCTACGAGCAGTACTTC. Translated, it gives CASSQEGTSGAYEQYF.

V is TRBV29-1 and J is TRBJ1-2; D perhaps matches TRBD1 (5 bases). Germline CDR1 and CDR2: SQVTM and ANQGSEA. Trimming left V 8 bases short and J 9 bases short, with 19 bases between. The CDR3 is made up of 12 amino acids. CDR3 in amino acids: CSTSPSGASYTF. CDR3 DNA: TGCAGCACCTCACCTTCCGGGGCGAGCTACACCTTC.